This T cell receptor beta chain derives from a study of cytomegalovirus exposure and HLA in healthy donors. Study-wide points: CMV serostatus alone was available as immune exposure information. The productive fraction for most TCR beta V segments was about 90% or about 30% in an earlier analysis. As a later analysis showed, several of the most significant clusters appeared to be linked to common viral pathogens.

CDR1 MNHEY and CDR2 SMNVEV come from the germline V gene (reference sequence). V was cut by 5 bases and J by 4 bases, with 14 bases left in between. The CDR3 loop spans 14 amino acids. PCR amplification relied on 60 Vbeta primers (plus 13 Jbeta primers). Here immunoSEQ multiplex PCR was the method, and the copy in TCRdb shows in-frame clones only, minus some. The sample records some 160,000 clones, approximately 84% being singletons. To note about this clone: Its antigen is as yet unknown.

The material sequenced was PBMCs. The chain employs TRBV27 and TRBJ1-1; maybe TRBD1 (6 bases). The sequence derives from a young man in good health and CMV-seropositive. In nucleotides, the CDR3 is TGTGCCAGCAGTCTGACAGGTGGGGGCACTGAAGCTTTCTTT. Its protein product is CASSLTGGGTEAFF.